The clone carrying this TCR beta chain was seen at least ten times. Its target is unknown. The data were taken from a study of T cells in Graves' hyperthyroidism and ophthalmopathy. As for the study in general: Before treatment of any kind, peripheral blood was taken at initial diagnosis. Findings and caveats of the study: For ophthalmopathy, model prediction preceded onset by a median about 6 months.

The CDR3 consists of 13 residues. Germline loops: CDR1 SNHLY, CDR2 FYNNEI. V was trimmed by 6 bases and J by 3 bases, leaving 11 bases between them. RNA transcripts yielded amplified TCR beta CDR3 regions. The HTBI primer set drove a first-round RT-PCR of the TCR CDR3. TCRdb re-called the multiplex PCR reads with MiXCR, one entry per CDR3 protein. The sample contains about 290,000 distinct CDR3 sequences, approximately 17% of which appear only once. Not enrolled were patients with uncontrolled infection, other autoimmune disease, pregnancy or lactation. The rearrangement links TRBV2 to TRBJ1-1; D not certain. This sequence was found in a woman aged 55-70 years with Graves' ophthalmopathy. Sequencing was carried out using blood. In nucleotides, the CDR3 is TGTGCCAGCAGCCTAAAGAGGGACACTGAAGCTTTCTTT. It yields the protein CASSLKRDTEAFF.